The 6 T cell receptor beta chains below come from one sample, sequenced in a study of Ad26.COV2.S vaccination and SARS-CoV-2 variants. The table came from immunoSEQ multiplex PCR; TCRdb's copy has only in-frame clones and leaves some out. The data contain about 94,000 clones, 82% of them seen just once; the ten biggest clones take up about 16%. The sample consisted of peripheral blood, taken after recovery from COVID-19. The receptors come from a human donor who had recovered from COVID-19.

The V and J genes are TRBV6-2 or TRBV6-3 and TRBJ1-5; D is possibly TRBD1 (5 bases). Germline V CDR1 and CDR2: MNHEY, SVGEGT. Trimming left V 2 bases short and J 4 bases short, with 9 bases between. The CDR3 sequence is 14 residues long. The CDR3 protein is CASSYLTGNQPQHF. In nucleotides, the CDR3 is TGTGCCAGCAGTTACCTCACAGGTAATCAGCCCCAGCATTTT.

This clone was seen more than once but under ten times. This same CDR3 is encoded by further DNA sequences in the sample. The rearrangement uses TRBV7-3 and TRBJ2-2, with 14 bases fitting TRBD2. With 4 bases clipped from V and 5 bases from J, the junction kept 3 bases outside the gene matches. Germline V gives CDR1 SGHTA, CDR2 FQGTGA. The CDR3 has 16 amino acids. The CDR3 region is CASSSGLAGGTGELFF. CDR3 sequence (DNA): TGTGCCAGCAGCTCAGGACTAGCGGGGGGTACCGGGGAGCTGTTTTTT.

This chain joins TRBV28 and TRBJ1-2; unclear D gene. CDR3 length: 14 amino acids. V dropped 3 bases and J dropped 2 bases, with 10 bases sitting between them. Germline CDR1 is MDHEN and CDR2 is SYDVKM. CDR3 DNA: TGTGCCAGCAGTTTGAAACGGTTGAACTATGGCTACACCTTC. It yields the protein CASSLKRLNYGYTF.

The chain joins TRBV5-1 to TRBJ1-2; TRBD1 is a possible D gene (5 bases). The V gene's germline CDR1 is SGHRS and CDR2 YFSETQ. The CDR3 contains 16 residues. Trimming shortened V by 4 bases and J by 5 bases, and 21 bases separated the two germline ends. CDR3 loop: CASSGNRSPVRYGYTF. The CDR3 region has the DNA TGCGCCAGCAGCGGTAACAGGAGTCCCGTTCGTTATGGCTACACCTTC.

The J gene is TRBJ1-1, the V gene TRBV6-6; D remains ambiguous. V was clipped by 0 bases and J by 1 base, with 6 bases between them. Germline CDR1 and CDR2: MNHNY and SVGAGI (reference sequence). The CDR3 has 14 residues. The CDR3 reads CASSYSERNTEAFF. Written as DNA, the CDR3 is TGTGCCAGCAGTTACTCGGAACGGAACACTGAAGCTTTCTTT.

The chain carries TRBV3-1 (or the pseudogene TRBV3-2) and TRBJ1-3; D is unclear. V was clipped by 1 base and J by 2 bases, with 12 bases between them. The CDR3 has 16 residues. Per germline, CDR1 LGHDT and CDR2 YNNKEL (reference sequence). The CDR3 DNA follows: TGTGCCAGCAGCCAAGTATCTATGGGAGCTGGAAACACCATATATTTT. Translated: CASSQVSMGAGNTIYF.